This entry is about one T cell receptor (beta chain). This specimen comes from a study of blood T cell repertoires in COVID-19. Study-level background: Some COVID-19 samples were acute and others convalescent; all came from the United States, Italy and Spain. T cells, B-cell-depleted T cells, or PBMCs supplied cDNA or gDNA.

The table came from immunoSEQ multiplex PCR; TCRdb's copy has only in-frame clones and leaves some out. Counted here are approximately 15,000 clones, 75% to 90% occurring once; the ten biggest clones make up roughly 15%. V lost 5 bases, J lost 4 bases, and 15 bases lay in between. The CDR3 extends over 15 amino acids. Looked up from germline, CDR1 is MNHEY and CDR2 is SMNVEV (reference sequence). Sequencing was done on a sample of peripheral blood. The chain links TRBV27 to TRBJ2-1; maybe TRBD1 (5 bases). The TCR comes from a human donor in a cohort sampled during active COVID-19. The DNA for the CDR3 is TGTGCCAGCAGTCGTTCGTTAGGGGTGTACAATGAGCAGTTCTTC. This sequence encodes CASSRSLGVYNEQFF.